Shown below are 24 T cell receptor beta chains from a single sample sequenced in a study of T cell responses to AZD1222 COVID-19 vaccine. Sequencing used immunoSEQ multiplex PCR; TCRdb keeps in-frame clones, though not all of them. The sample records approximately 150,000 clones, 90% to 95% being singletons. The sequences come from peripheral blood, collected 28 days after the second AZD1222 dose. All receptors derive from an adult who received the AZD1222 COVID-19 vaccine.

This chain uses TRBV29-1 with TRBJ2-1; D remains ambiguous. The CDR3 is 14 residues long. Germline V gene sequence: CDR1 SQVTM, CDR2 ANQGSEA. V lost 2 bases to trimming and J lost 0 bases, with 8 bases between them. The CDR3 coding sequence is TGCAGCGTTGAACCCCCGAGCTCCTACAATGAGCAGTTCTTC. This sequence encodes CSVEPPSSYNEQFF.

The J gene is TRBJ1-2, the V gene TRBV6-5; D unclear. The V gene lost 0 bases and the J gene lost 3 bases, with 11 bases spanning the gap. CDR1 and CDR2 (germline): MNHEY, SVGAGI. The CDR3 has 15 amino acids. The CDR3 region has the DNA TGTGCCAGCAGTTACTCGTCAGGCAAGGACTATGGCTACACCTTC. Its translation is CASSYSSGKDYGYTF.

The rearrangement links TRBV11-1 to TRBJ2-1; D may be TRBD1 (5 bases). Germline values: CDR1 SGHAT, CDR2 FQDESV (reference sequence). V was trimmed by 2 bases and J by 4 bases, leaving 15 bases between them. The CDR3 consists of 16 residues. The CDR3 loop reads CASSLTTETAYNEQFF. CDR3 coding DNA: TGTGCCAGCAGCTTAACAACGGAGACAGCGTACAATGAGCAGTTCTTC.

This clone rates as medium-sized. This chain joins TRBV5-1 and TRBJ2-3; possible D gene TRBD2, 6 bases. CDR3 length equals 17 residues. The germline gives CDR1 SGHRS, CDR2 YFSETQ. Trimming removed 4 bases from V and 5 bases from J, with 23 bases in between. DNA of the CDR3: TGCGCCAGCAGCGTGACCCCGTTTGAGGCGGGGATAGATACGCAGTATTTT. Translated, it gives CASSVTPFEAGIDTQYF.

In its sample, this clone was seen once. This rearrangement joins TRBV27 to TRBJ2-5, with D uncertain. Germline V gene lookup returns CDR1 MNHEY and CDR2 SMNVEV (reference sequence). CDR3 length: 11 residues. V was shortened by 5 bases and J by 8 bases, with 9 bases between the two germline ends. The CDR3 region has the DNA TGTGCCAGCAGTCATGGCCGAACCCAGTACTTC. Protein sequence: CASSHGRTQYF.

The chain combines TRBV7-7 with TRBJ1-3; D is unresolved. This CDR3 contains 15 residues. The germline CDR1 and CDR2 sequences are SSHAT and FNYEAQ (reference sequence). Trimming took 1 base from V and 2 from J, leaving 9 bases between them. CDR3 region: CASSLGSGAGNTIYF. The DNA of the CDR3 is TGTGCCAGCAGCTTAGGATCCGGTGCTGGAAACACCATATATTTT.

The chain recombines TRBV9 with TRBJ1-3; TRBD1 is a possible D gene (6 bases). This CDR3 is 15 amino acids long. CDR1 is SGDLS, CDR2 YYNGEE, per germline. Trimming shortened V by 4 bases and J by 4 bases, and 15 bases separated the two germline ends. The CDR3 region is CASSSYRELGNTIYF. In DNA, the CDR3 is TGTGCCAGCAGCTCATACAGGGAGTTGGGAAACACCATATATTTT.

V and J are TRBV3-1 (or the pseudogene TRBV3-2) and TRBJ1-6; TRBD1 matches at 7 bases. In germline, CDR1 is LGHDT, CDR2 YNNKEL (reference sequence). V was pared by 0 bases and J by 12 bases, with 11 bases of the junction left unmatched. This CDR3 is 16 amino acids long. The CDR3 loop reads CASSQEWRQGSEPLHF. The CDR3 nucleotides are TGTGCCAGCAGCCAAGAATGGAGACAGGGCAGTGAACCCCTCCACTTT.

This clone was observed a single time. This chain connects TRBV21-1 to TRBJ1-6; the table's D call, TRBD1, was not checked against the DNA. TRBV21-1 is annotated as a pseudogene. This CDR3 has 17 residues. The CDR3 spells CASSKESAQGGDSPLHF. The CDR3 nucleotides are TGTGCCAGCAGCAAAGAATCTGCACAGGGTGGGGATTCACCCCTCCACTTT.

The rearrangement uses TRBV11-2 and TRBJ2-7; no definite D call. Germline V gene lookup returns CDR1 SGHAT and CDR2 FQNNGV. CDR3 length: 14 amino acids. Deletions cut 1 base from V and 0 bases from J, with 7 bases between. DNA of the CDR3: TGTGCCAGCAGCTTAGTTAAGGTCTCCTACGAGCAGTACTTC. This encodes CASSLVKVSYEQYF.

V is TRBV12-3 or TRBV12-4 and J is TRBJ2-7; D is uncertain. V lost 6 bases to trimming and J lost 0 bases, with 9 bases between them. The CDR3 runs to 13 residues. CDR3 loop: CASSPLSSYEQYF. CDR3 DNA: TGTGCCAGCAGCCCCCTCAGCTCCTACGAGCAGTACTTC.

Comments on this clone: Germline and junction disagree at one end, which may indicate a read error. The V and J genes are TRBV2 and TRBJ1-2, with D perhaps matching TRBD1 (5 bases). The CDR3 consists of 15 residues. CDR1 is SNHLY and CDR2 is FYNNEI in the germline V gene. CDR3 in DNA: TGTGCCAGCGCAGTGAGGAGGGGAGTTAACAATGGCTACACCTTC. It encodes CASAVRRGVNNGYTF.

The chain carries TRBV15 and TRBJ1-1, with D possibly being TRBD1 (6 bases). Germline assignment: CDR1 LNHNV and CDR2 YYDKDF (reference sequence). This CDR3 contains 17 residues. V was shortened by 0 bases and J by 1 base, with 15 bases between the two germline ends. This chain's CDR3 is CATSRDPGGGGNTEAFF. CDR3 sequence (DNA): TGTGCCACCAGCAGAGATCCCGGAGGGGGAGGGAACACTGAAGCTTTCTTT.

The CDR3 protein is CASRISGNTIYF. The CDR3 region has the DNA TGTGCCAGTAGGATCTCTGGAAACACCATATATTTT. The chain uses TRBV19 and TRBJ1-3; no clear D. The V gene lost 6 bases and the J gene lost 0 bases, with 3 bases spanning the gap. Germline lookup yields CDR1 LNHDA and CDR2 SQIVND (reference sequence). There are 12 residues in the CDR3.

CDR3 in DNA: TGTGCCAGCCGTCCGACAGGGGCGCAGGACTATGGCTACACCTTC. It is translated as CASRPTGAQDYGYTF. This chain connects TRBV7-9 to TRBJ1-2; 8 positions match TRBD1. The V and J ends lost 8 bases and 3 bases, in that order; junction bases with no gene match: 11. This CDR3 contains 15 residues. Germline V gene data show CDR1 as SEHNR and CDR2 as FQNEAQ (reference sequence).

The chain links TRBV7-8 to TRBJ2-7; 7 bases are shared with TRBD1. CDR3 size: 15 residues. The germline gives CDR1 SGHVS, CDR2 FQNEAQ. With 4 bases clipped from V and 5 bases from J, the junction kept 11 bases outside the gene matches. The CDR3 loop is CASSSGTDPIHEQYF. CDR3 DNA: TGTGCCAGCAGCTCAGGGACAGACCCTATCCACGAGCAGTACTTC.

The chain has TRBV19 and TRBJ2-7; 9 bases agree with TRBD2. The CDR3 covers 15 residues. With 6 bases clipped from V and 2 bases from J, the junction kept 8 bases outside the gene matches. Germline loops: CDR1 LNHDA, CDR2 SQIVND (reference sequence). The CDR3: CASSPAPSGAYEQYF. The CDR3 region has the DNA TGTGCCAGTAGCCCTGCTCCTAGCGGGGCCTACGAGCAGTACTTC.

The table lists this clone with a count of one. The chain has TRBV5-1 and TRBJ1-1; D not certain. Between the trimmed V and J ends, which lost 4 bases and 1 base, there was a span of 8 bases. The CDR3 is 13 amino acids. The germline V gene encodes CDR1 SGHRS and CDR2 YFSETQ. The CDR3 region is CASSILQNTEAFF. The CDR3 coding sequence is TGCGCCAGCAGCATCCTACAGAACACTGAAGCTTTCTTT.

This chain uses TRBV7-2 with TRBJ1-2; a possible D gene is TRBD1 (5 bases). Germline assignment: CDR1 SGHTA and CDR2 FQGNSA. The CDR3 totals 16 residues. Trimming removed 2 bases from V and 2 bases from J, with 15 bases in between. The CDR3 DNA sequence: TGTGCCAGCAGCTTAAAGGTGGGGCAGCTAAACTATGGCTACACCTTC. Its protein is CASSLKVGQLNYGYTF.

This clone came up once. The chain uses TRBV6-1 and TRBJ1-5; TRBD1 aligns across 8 bases. The CDR3 length is 15 residues. Germline CDR1 MNHNS, CDR2 SASEGT. V shed 1 base, J shed 6 bases, and the junction held 5 bases outside the gene matches. The CDR3 loop reads CASSEGQGASQPQHF. CDR3 sequence (DNA): TGTGCCAGCAGTGAAGGCCAGGGGGCGTCTCAGCCCCAGCATTTT.

The chain has TRBV19 and TRBJ2-7; D is possibly TRBD2 (5 bases). CDR3 size: 13 residues. Germline CDR1 reads LNHDA; CDR2 reads SQIVND (reference sequence). V lost 3 bases to trimming and J lost 5 bases, with 11 bases between them. In nucleotides, the CDR3 is TGTGCCAGTAGTATGAGAGGGTACCACGAGCAGTACTTC. Translation gives CASSMRGYHEQYF.

The CDR3 loop is CASSSIREAFF. The DNA of the CDR3 is TGTGCCAGCAGCTCCATACGGGAAGCTTTCTTT. The V and J genes are TRBV7-2 and TRBJ1-1; D ambiguous. V lost 4 bases and J lost 8, with 8 bases in between. Per the germline V gene, CDR1 is SGHTA and CDR2 is FQGNSA. The CDR3 consists of 11 residues.

The chain has TRBV19 and TRBJ1-2; 8 bases are shared with TRBD1. Germline lookup yields CDR1 LNHDA and CDR2 SQIVND (reference sequence). J was trimmed by 9 bases and V by 5 bases; bases with no gene match: 11. This CDR3 has 14 residues. The DNA of the CDR3 is TGTGCCAGTAGTCCTCTCGATCGACAGGGGCGCTACACCTTC. This codes for CASSPLDRQGRYTF. The full variable domain, its missing parts supplied by reference TRBV19 and TRBJ1-2, is DGGITQSPKYLFRKEGQNVTLSCEQNLNHDAMYWYRQDPGQGLRLIYYSQIVNDFQKGDIAEGYSVSREKKESFPLTVTSAQKNPTAFYLCASSPLDRQGRYTFGSGTRLTVV.

The chain has TRBV9 and TRBJ1-4; TRBD1 aligns across 9 bases. V lost 4 bases and J lost 8; bases outside the gene matches: 9. CDR3 length: 15 amino acids. Germline V CDR1 and CDR2: SGDLS, YYNGEE. The CDR3 DNA is TGTGCCAGCAGCATCGGGGACAGGGAGGAGGAAAAACTGTTTTTT. Its protein product is CASSIGDREEEKLFF.